This TCR beta chain comes out of a study of shared clonotypes between healthy human individuals. TCRdb keeps only in-frame clones here, not all; method: immunoSEQ multiplex PCR. This table has 1.6 million or so clones, around 98.5% appearing once. The V gene lost 5 bases and the J gene lost 1 base, with 13 bases spanning the gap. The CDR3 is made up of 15 amino acids. Germline V gives CDR1 LNHDA, CDR2 SQIVND (reference sequence). This TCR derives from a man aged 25-45 years in good health. The V call is TRBV19, the J call TRBJ2-3; no firm D call. The sample consisted of naive CD4+ T cells sorted from blood. The subset denotes: CD45RA+ positively selected. CDR3 bases: TGTGCCAGTAGTCTACAAGCCGACCGCACAGATACGCAGTATTTT. The encoded protein is CASSLQADRTDTQYF.